The clone carrying this T cell receptor (beta chain) has ten or more counts. Its cognate antigen is unknown. With the library built for alpha chains, this beta chain is off target and its frequency is not meaningful. This sample is drawn from a study of spatial heterogeneity in lung cancer. At the level of the study: Tumor regions showed TCR transcript counts that correlated strongly with a T cell module score from matched bulk RNA-seq. Within raw reads, each unique TCR and UMI combination appeared on average more than ten times.

Regarding the study as a whole: Mutation tallies in tumors tracked expanded intratumoral alpha and beta TCR counts.

TCRdb fed the 5' RACE reads into MiXCR, producing one record per CDR3 protein. Of several thousand distinct CDR3 sequences in the sample, approximately 15% were seen once. Time point described: sample taken at primary tumor resection. No cells were sorted before sequencing. The whole RNA sequenced was extracted from tumor, nontumor lung or frozen PBMC. The V gene lost 1 base and the J gene lost 1 base, with 12 bases spanning the gap. This CDR3 has 15 residues. The V gene's germline CDR1 is GTSNPN and CDR2 SVGIG (reference sequence). V usage is TRBV30 and J usage is TRBJ2-3; D is possibly TRBD2 (5 bases). The sequence was obtained from a female donor with early-stage non-small cell lung cancer. The sequencing used lung tumor tissue, collected at surgery. Here the CDR3 reads CAWSALLRGTDTQYF. Here the CDR3 DNA reads TGTGCCTGGAGTGCATTACTGCGGGGCACAGATACGCAGTATTTT.